This record covers a single T cell receptor beta chain. The CDR3 has 17 amino acids. Between the trimmed V and J ends, which lost 1 base and 2 bases, there was a span of 15 bases. From germline, CDR1 is SGHTS and CDR2 YDEGEE. As originally analysed: Amplification from reference gene primers served as the basis for estimated nucleated cell counts. Profiled with immunoSEQ multiplex PCR; TCRdb holds only in-frame clones, not every one. D and trimming were read from the DNA, whereas the V and J calls and clone size are those reported in that table. The table shows roughly 91,000 clones, with roughly 89% occurring only once. This sample is drawn from a study of blood T cell repertoires in COVID-19. Study at large: Material from acute and convalescent COVID-19 was sourced from the United States, Italy and Spain. T cells, B-cell-depleted T cells, or PBMCs provided the cDNA or gDNA that served as material.

The sequence came from a man between 65 and 85 years old with active or convalescent COVID-19. The genes are TRBV5-8 and TRBJ2-2; D possibly corresponds to TRBD2 (5 bases). The sequenced sample was peripheral blood. CDR3 sequence: CASSLRGRAYNTGELFF. The CDR3 bases are TGTGCCAGCAGCTTGCGGGGTCGTGCCTACAACACCGGGGAGCTGTTTTTT.